This note documents a single T cell receptor (beta chain) sequence. Its antigen is unidentified. This record comes from a study of T-cell reconstitution after alpha-beta-depleted transplantation in children. Overall study results and limits: Elevated TCRbeta diversity at day 60 was traced, in some patients, to surviving recipient T cells and thymic progenitors.

There are 13 residues in the CDR3. V lost 4 bases and J 9 bases, leaving 13 bases between the germline ends. CDR1 is LNHDA, CDR2 SQIVND, per germline (reference sequence). Molecular barcoding with unique molecular identifiers was used for the TCRbeta library. TCRdb used MiXCR to reprocess the PCR reads, holding one entry per CDR3 protein. The data hold hundreds of thousands of distinct CDR3 sequences, with roughly 7.7% observed a single time. This sample comprised PBMCs, mostly from graft donor cells, obtained 180 days after TCRalphabeta/CD19-depleted stem cell transplant. The TCR originated in a male patient aged 5 to 17 who had a stem cell transplant for acute lymphoblastic leukemia, so the T cells may come from the graft donor. The chain links TRBV19 to TRBJ2-1, with D perhaps matching TRBD1 (6 bases). The DNA for the CDR3 is TGTGCCAGTAGTACCCTGAGGGGGACTGAGCAGTTCTTC. Protein sequence: CASSTLRGTEQFF.